The 20 T cell receptor beta chains given below trace back to one sample, sequenced in a study of regulatory T cells in long-lasting Graves disease. The time point is: newly diagnosed GD, antithyroid drugs for less than 3 months. Isolated PBMC RNA provided the starting material for the TCR library. Arm-PCR of CDR3 regions with iRepertoire HTBI primers generated TCR beta libraries. Via MiXCR, TCRdb re-called the multiplex PCR reads, giving one row per CDR3 protein. Of some 350,000 distinct CDR3 sequences in the sample, about 17% are singletons; the top ten hold around 20%. The same specimen was also included in a second study, on T cells in Graves' hyperthyroidism and ophthalmopathy.

The material was peripheral blood mononuclear cells (PBMCs), obtained at new diagnosis, from a patient treated with antithyroid drugs. Receptors were obtained from a young woman with Graves disease.

This clonotype showed up just a few times. The chain employs TRBV20-1 and TRBJ2-5, with 14 bases aligning to TRBD2. The CDR3 length is 19 residues. V dropped 1 base and J dropped 5; count of bases not matched to a gene: 15. Germline V gives CDR1 DFQATT, CDR2 SNEGSKA (reference sequence). The CDR3 is CSARGRYSGLAGVSETQYF. DNA of the CDR3: TGCAGTGCTAGAGGAAGGTATTCGGGACTAGCGGGAGTGAGCGAGACCCAGTACTTC.

This clonotype has ten or more counts. This chain uses TRBV6-2 or TRBV6-3 with TRBJ1-2, with TRBD1 matching over 9 bases. Germline assignment: CDR1 MNHEY and CDR2 SVGEGT. V lost 1 base to trimming and J lost 1 base; unmatched junction nucleotides: 13. The length of the CDR3 is 19 residues. CDR3 loop: CASSYLRPRTGAFNYGYTF. DNA of the CDR3: TGTGCCAGCAGTTACTTAAGACCCCGGACAGGGGCTTTTAACTATGGCTACACCTTC.

Ten or more counts support this clonotype. DNA of the CDR3: TGTGCCAGCAGCCCTGACAGGGGGCTTATCTATGAGCAGTTCTTC. Translation gives CASSPDRGLIYEQFF. The chain employs TRBV4-2 and TRBJ2-1; TRBD1 matches 10 bases. V trimming: 4 bases; J trimming: 8 bases; junction bases outside the gene matches: 8. The CDR3 contains 15 residues. Germline CDR1 is LGHNA and CDR2 is YNFKEQ.

The rearrangement joins TRBV10-3 to TRBJ1-3; D perhaps matches TRBD1 (5 bases). V lost 6 bases, J lost 2 bases, and 8 bases lay in between. This CDR3 is 13 amino acids long. Germline values: CDR1 ENHRY, CDR2 SYGVKD. CDR3 loop: CAIRDNTGNTIYF. As DNA, the CDR3 is TGTGCCATCAGGGACAATACTGGAAACACCATATATTTT.

V usage is TRBV20-1 and J usage is TRBJ2-7, with D uncertain. This CDR3 contains 12 residues. V was pared by 1 base and J by 7 bases, with 11 bases between. Per germline, CDR1 DFQATT and CDR2 SNEGSKA (reference sequence). The CDR3 loop reads CSARVGRAEQYF. CDR3 in DNA: TGCAGTGCTAGAGTCGGACGCGCGGAGCAGTACTTC.

The chain employs TRBV6-1 and TRBJ2-1; 9 bases are shared with TRBD2. The V gene's germline CDR1 is MNHNS and CDR2 SASEGT. The V segment lost 5 bases and the J segment 9 bases; nucleotides outside the gene matches: 11. The CDR3 length is 15 residues. In nucleotides, the CDR3 is TGTGCCAGCAGTCCTTCAGCGGGGGGAGTTAGTGAGCAGTTCTTC. It yields the protein CASSPSAGGVSEQFF.

This clonotype appeared a few times. The chain has TRBV7-9 and TRBJ1-1; TRBD1 might be the D (5 bases). Between the trimmed V and J ends, which lost 5 bases and 10 bases, there was a span of 17 bases. CDR1 and CDR2 (germline): SEHNR, FQNEAQ (reference sequence). The CDR3 is 13 amino acids. CDR3: CASSKPGRARAFF. The CDR3 DNA reads TGTGCCAGCAGCAAACCAGGGAGGGCGCGAGCTTTCTTT. Looking up the rest from reference TRBV7-9 and TRBJ1-1 gives the full variable domain: DTGVSQNPRHKITKRGQNVTFRCDPISEHNRLYWYRQTLGQGPEFLTYFQNEAQLEKSRLLSDRFSAERPKGSFSTLEIQRTEQGDSAMYLCASSKPGRARAFFGQGTRLTVV.

The chain employs TRBV6-2 or TRBV6-3 and TRBJ1-6; D is unclear. Germline lookup yields CDR1 MNHEY and CDR2 SVGEGT. This CDR3 is built from 13 residues. V was trimmed by 2 bases and J by 8 bases, leaving 7 bases between them. The CDR3 loop is CASSYRFYSPLHF. CDR3 coding DNA: TGTGCCAGCAGTTACCGTTTTTATTCACCCCTCCACTTT.

For this clonotype: This is likely an artifact of a read error, given a far larger clone one base away. The chain is built from TRBV6-1 and TRBJ2-3; possible D gene TRBD1, 6 bases. In germline, CDR1 is MNHNS, CDR2 SASEGT. Trimming took off 6 bases at V and 4 bases at J, with 11 bases between the two ends. This CDR3 region has 13 residues. CDR3 nucleotides: TGTGCCAGCAGGCCACAGGGAGCAGATACGCAGTATTTT. This gives the protein CASRPQGADTQYF.

This sequence joins TRBV6-9 and TRBJ2-7; 7 bases are shared with TRBD1. Unmatched junction bases numbered 6, after V lost 3 bases and J lost 4 bases. Germline loops: CDR1 MNHGY, CDR2 SVAAGI. The CDR3 runs to 14 residues. The CDR3 region is CASSYSAGGYEQYF. The DNA of the CDR3 is TGTGCCAGCAGTTACTCTGCAGGGGGTTACGAGCAGTACTTC.

This chain links TRBV12-3 or TRBV12-4 with TRBJ2-1, with D possibly being TRBD2 (5 bases). This CDR3 region has 13 residues. Trimming shortened V by 10 bases and J by 0 bases, and 10 bases separated the two germline ends. CDR3: CATGVSSYNEQFF. CDR3 sequence (DNA): TGTGCCACCGGGGTTAGCTCCTACAATGAGCAGTTCTTC.

With regard to this clonotype: A much larger clone differs from this one at a single base, so this may be a read error. The chain joins TRBV5-5 to TRBJ1-2; TRBD1 matches at 7 bases. The CDR3 covers 12 residues. The V gene's germline CDR1 is SGHKS and CDR2 YYEKEE (reference sequence). CDR3 nucleotide sequence: TGTGCCAGCAGCTTAGGACAGGATGGCTGCACCTTC. It is translated as CASSLGQDGCTF.

Points on this clonotype: A single base separates this from a much larger clone, so it may be a read error. The chain links TRBV6-5 to TRBJ1-5; no reliable D call. The CDR3 runs 14 residues. The germline V gene encodes CDR1 MNHEY and CDR2 SVGAGI. CDR3 bases: TGTGCCAGCAGTTTCACAGATCGGGGTCAGCCCCAGCGTTTT. This sequence encodes CASSFTDRGQPQRF.

The CDR3 reads CASRLRDSPNEKLFF. In nucleotides, the CDR3 is TGTGCCAGCAGGCTCCGGGACAGCCCTAATGAAAAACTGTTTTTT. The chain recombines TRBV2 with TRBJ1-4; TRBD1 agrees at 7 bases. From germline, CDR1 is SNHLY and CDR2 FYNNEI. The CDR3 is 15 residues long. Trimming cost V 6 bases and J 3 bases; bases outside gene matches: 7.

This clonotype has a count of ten or more. The chain links TRBV12-3 or TRBV12-4 to TRBJ2-1, with D unresolved. With 6 bases removed from V and 8 bases from J, the gap between germline ends came to 17 bases. This CDR3 has 14 amino acids. The CDR3: CASSTTRAIDEQFF. DNA of the CDR3: TGTGCCAGCAGCACTACCCGGGCGATCGATGAGCAGTTCTTC.

The chain is built from TRBV5-1 and TRBJ2-7, with TRBD2 matching 9 bases. The CDR3 runs to 16 residues. The germline V gene has CDR1 SGHRS and CDR2 YFSETQ. V trimming: 7 bases; J trimming: 3 bases; junction bases outside the gene matches: 14. CDR3 coding DNA: TGCGCCAGCTGCGAAGAGGGACTAGCCATGGTCTACGAGCAGTACTTC. It translates to CASCEEGLAMVYEQYF.

Note on this clonotype: Given a much more abundant clone one base away, this may be a read error. This rearrangement joins TRBV10-2 to TRBJ1-5; 9 nucleotides line up with TRBD1. CDR3 length: 15 residues. Germline lookup yields CDR1 WSHSY and CDR2 SAAADI. CDR3 residues: CASSVGTGRDQPKHF. The CDR3 DNA is TGCGCCAGCAGTGTCGGGACAGGGCGTGATCAGCCCAAGCATTTT.

There are many counts of this clonotype. In DNA, the CDR3 is TGTGCCAGCACCCCGGACAGGGCAAGGATCGAGCAGTACTTC. Translated, it gives CASTPDRARIEQYF. This chain connects TRBV6-1 to TRBJ2-7, with TRBD1 matching over 8 bases. CDR1 and CDR2 (germline): MNHNS, SASEGT. Losses at the gene ends were 7 bases for V and 6 bases for J; bases not matched to a gene: 11. The CDR3 totals 14 residues.

The genes are TRBV29-1 and TRBJ1-1, with D unresolved. In germline, CDR1 is SQVTM, CDR2 ANQGSEA. V was cut by 0 bases and J by 7 bases, with 9 bases left in between. This CDR3 contains 12 residues. CDR3 loop: CSVEDLPGEAFF. DNA of the CDR3: TGCAGCGTTGAAGATTTACCCGGTGAAGCTTTCTTT.

In its sample, this clonotype was seen many times. This chain joins TRBV28 and TRBJ2-1; D is undetermined. V lost 1 base and J lost 4, with 2 bases in between. In germline, CDR1 is MDHEN, CDR2 SYDVKM. The CDR3 totals 12 residues. The CDR3 spells CASSLSYNEQFF. CDR3 sequence (DNA): TGTGCCAGCAGTTTATCGTACAATGAGCAGTTCTTC.